These 19 T cell receptor beta chains share one sample of origin, sequenced in a study of CD8 T cells in Susac syndrome. The authors reverse transcribed 0.5 to 1 ug RNA with random hexamers. TCRdb re-analysed the immunoSEQ multiplex PCR reads in MiXCR, keeping a single row per CDR3 protein. The top ten hold over 0.07% of the sample, which has approximately 120,000 distinct CDR3 sequences, about 94% seen once. Sequencing was performed on CD4+ T cells from PBMCs. These TCRs come from a human donor in good health.

The chain carries TRBV7-8 and TRBJ2-7, with D maybe TRBD1 (6 bases). Trimming pared 1 base from V and 2 bases from J, leaving 12 bases between. In germline, CDR1 is SGHVS, CDR2 FQNEAQ. The CDR3 spans 15 residues. The CDR3 bases are TGTGCCAGCAGCTTAGATGGGACAACTACCTACGAGCAGTACTTC. Translated: CASSLDGTTTYEQYF.

The CDR3 bases are TGTGCCAGCAGCTCCCGGACTAGCACCAATGAGCAGTTCTTC. The encoded protein is CASSSRTSTNEQFF. J is TRBJ2-1 and V is TRBV7-2, with 8 bases lining up with TRBD2. The length of the CDR3 is 14 residues. Germline assignment: CDR1 SGHTA and CDR2 FQGNSA. V lost 4 bases and J lost 6; bases outside the gene matches: 5.

The CDR3 region is CASSLDSGGSRDTQYF. CDR3 nucleotides: TGCGCCAGCAGCTTGGATTCCGGCGGGAGTCGGGATACGCAGTATTTT. V usage is TRBV5-1 and J usage is TRBJ2-3; TRBD2 agrees at 7 bases. The CDR3 sequence is 16 residues long. Germline V CDR1 and CDR2: SGHRS, YFSETQ. V shed 0 bases and J 6 bases; nucleotides not matched to a gene: 10.

This clonotype occurred once. The V and J genes are TRBV7-9 and TRBJ1-1, with a possible D match to TRBD1 (5 bases). The CDR3 length is 17 residues. The germline V gene encodes CDR1 SEHNR and CDR2 FQNEAQ (reference sequence). V was pared by 6 bases and J by 0 bases, with 20 bases between. The CDR3, as DNA: TGTGCCAGCAGATCATCTAGCGGGGGGATAATGAACACTGAAGCTTTCTTT. Translation gives CASRSSSGGIMNTEAFF.

The rearrangement joins TRBV11-2 to TRBJ2-4; a possible D gene is TRBD1 (6 bases). CDR3 size: 18 residues. Germline CDR1 and CDR2: SGHAT and FQNNGV. The V end was cut by 0 bases, the J end by 0 bases, with 15 bases between. CDR3 sequence: CASSLDYRTVLAKNIQYF. The CDR3 nucleotides are TGTGCCAGCAGCTTAGATTACAGGACAGTCCTAGCCAAAAACATTCAGTACTTC.

This rearrangement joins TRBV20-1 to TRBJ1-5; 7 nucleotides align to TRBD1. The CDR3 length is 14 residues. CDR1 and CDR2 (germline): DFQATT, SNEGSKA (reference sequence). J lost 3 bases, V lost 4 bases, and 6 bases had no gene match. The CDR3 loop is CSAIKGAVNQPQHF. The DNA of the CDR3 is TGCAGTGCTATCAAGGGGGCAGTCAATCAGCCCCAGCATTTT.

The chain recombines TRBV29-1 with TRBJ2-5; 7 nucleotides line up with TRBD1. CDR3 size: 14 residues. V lost 4 bases to trimming and J lost 2 bases; unmatched junction nucleotides: 7. Germline V CDR1 and CDR2: SQVTM, ANQGSEA. The CDR3 loop reads CSVVPQGQQETQYF. Written as DNA, the CDR3 is TGCAGCGTTGTTCCCCAGGGACAGCAAGAGACCCAGTACTTC.

The gene calls are TRBV20-1 and TRBJ2-1; D may be TRBD2 (5 bases). The V gene lost 5 bases and the J gene lost 2 bases, with 13 bases spanning the gap. The CDR3 is made up of 14 amino acids. Germline V gene lookup returns CDR1 DFQATT and CDR2 SNEGSKA (reference sequence). The CDR3 loop reads CSAARGSTYNEQFF. In DNA, the CDR3 is TGCAGTGCTGCAAGAGGGAGCACCTACAATGAGCAGTTCTTC.

The V call is TRBV20-1, the J call TRBJ2-2; no definite D call. The germline V gene encodes CDR1 DFQATT and CDR2 SNEGSKA (reference sequence). V lost 7 bases and J 7 bases, leaving 13 bases between the germline ends. The CDR3 totals 12 residues. The CDR3 nucleotides read TGCAGTGTTAAGGCTTACGGCGGGGAGCTGTTTTTT. The encoded protein is CSVKAYGGELFF.

The rearrangement links TRBV5-6 to TRBJ2-3; weak D call: TRBD2 (5 bases). CDR3 length equals 15 residues. Germline CDR1 SGHDT, CDR2 YYEEEE. V was pared by 3 bases and J by 0 bases, with 11 bases between. The CDR3 loop is CASSSRRESTDTQYF. CDR3 nucleotide sequence: TGTGCCAGCAGCTCCCGACGGGAAAGCACAGATACGCAGTATTTT.

Only one count was recorded for this clonotype. The genes are TRBV5-1 and TRBJ1-1; TRBD1 might be the D (5 bases). Trimming cost V 9 bases and J 3 bases, with 18 bases left between them. The CDR3 has 14 residues. Germline assignment: CDR1 SGHRS and CDR2 YFSETQ. CDR3 amino acids: CATKTQGADTEAFF. CDR3 DNA sequence: TGCGCCACCAAAACCCAAGGGGCGGACACTGAAGCTTTCTTT.

The CDR3 coding sequence is TGTGCCAGCAGTTACTCGATCCCCTCCGGGGACTACGAGCAGTACTTC. Amino acid sequence: CASSYSIPSGDYEQYF. The V and J genes are TRBV6-5 and TRBJ2-7, with a possible D match to TRBD2 (5 bases). Trimming left V 0 bases short and J 3 bases short, with 15 bases between. The CDR3 loop spans 16 amino acids. Germline assignment: CDR1 MNHEY and CDR2 SVGAGI.

In its sample, this clonotype was seen once. This chain connects TRBV19 to TRBJ1-4, with D possibly TRBD1 on 5 matching bases. This CDR3 region has 15 residues. Germline V lookup: CDR1 LNHDA, CDR2 SQIVND (reference sequence). Trimming pared 3 bases from V and 5 bases from J, leaving 13 bases between. The CDR3 bases are TGTGCCAGTAGTATGCATTCCAGGGAGAATGAAAAACTGTTTTTT. Translation gives CASSMHSRENEKLFF.

The V call is TRBV29-1, the J call TRBJ1-2; a weak D match, TRBD1 (6 bases). V lost 7 bases and J lost 4, with 19 bases in between. Per the germline V gene, CDR1 is SQVTM and CDR2 is ANQGSEA. The CDR3 has 14 amino acids. The CDR3 region has the DNA TGCAGCGCTGGGCCCGGGACACAAGTCTATGGCTACACCTTC. Its translation: CSAGPGTQVYGYTF.

CDR3 residues: CSARRDSGYGYTF. The CDR3 DNA reads as TGCAGTGCTCGAAGGGACAGTGGGTATGGCTACACCTTC. The V call is TRBV20-1, the J call TRBJ1-2, with 7 nucleotides matching TRBD1. Germline CDR1 DFQATT, CDR2 SNEGSKA (reference sequence). Trimming removed 5 bases from V and 5 bases from J; junction bases left unmatched: 8. The CDR3 runs 13 residues.

This chain joins TRBV5-4 and TRBJ2-3; D is possibly TRBD2 (6 bases). V lost 7 bases, J lost 1 base, and 16 bases lay in between. The CDR3 is 15 residues long. The V gene's germline CDR1 is SGHNT and CDR2 YYREEE (reference sequence). CDR3 residues: CASSPSAGRTDTQYF. The CDR3 DNA reads as TGTGCCAGCTCCCCCTCAGCGGGCCGCACAGATACGCAGTATTTT.

CDR3 in DNA: TGTGCCAGCAGCTCTCCCACCTACGAGCAGTACTTC. This encodes CASSSPTYEQYF. The chain couples TRBV11-2 to TRBJ2-7; no clear D. CDR3 length: 12 amino acids. Germline V gene data show CDR1 as SGHAT and CDR2 as FQNNGV. V was clipped by 4 bases and J by 2 bases, with 6 bases between them.

The V gene is TRBV25-1, the J gene TRBJ2-1; 11 nucleotides match TRBD2. CDR3 length: 16 residues. After removal of 4 bases from V and 2 bases from J, the junction contained 4 bases not matched to a gene. The germline V gene encodes CDR1 MGHDK and CDR2 SYGVNS. In nucleotides, the CDR3 is TGTGCCAGCAGTGGTTTAGCGGGAGGGACCTACAATGAGCAGTTCTTC. Amino acid sequence: CASSGLAGGTYNEQFF.

The chain recombines TRBV7-9 with TRBJ2-7; no firm D call. Germline V gene lookup returns CDR1 SEHNR and CDR2 FQNEAQ (reference sequence). The CDR3 loop spans 14 amino acids. V was trimmed by 5 bases and J by 0 bases, leaving 11 bases between them. The chain's CDR3 is CASSPLGVSYEQYF. The CDR3 nucleotides read TGTGCCAGCAGCCCTCTCGGAGTCTCCTACGAGCAGTACTTC.